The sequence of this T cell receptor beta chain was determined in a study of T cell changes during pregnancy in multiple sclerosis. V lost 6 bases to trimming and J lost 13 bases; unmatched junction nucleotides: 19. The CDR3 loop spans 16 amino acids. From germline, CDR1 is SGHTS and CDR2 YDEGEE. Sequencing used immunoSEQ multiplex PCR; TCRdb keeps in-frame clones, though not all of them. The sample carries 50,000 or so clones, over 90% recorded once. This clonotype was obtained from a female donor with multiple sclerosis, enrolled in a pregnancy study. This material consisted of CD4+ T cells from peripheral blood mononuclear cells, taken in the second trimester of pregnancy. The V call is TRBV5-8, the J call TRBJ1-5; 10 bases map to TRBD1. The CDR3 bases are TGTGCCAGCACGCCTGGGTTACGGGACAGGGGAGTTGATCAGCATTTT. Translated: CASTPGLRDRGVDQHF.